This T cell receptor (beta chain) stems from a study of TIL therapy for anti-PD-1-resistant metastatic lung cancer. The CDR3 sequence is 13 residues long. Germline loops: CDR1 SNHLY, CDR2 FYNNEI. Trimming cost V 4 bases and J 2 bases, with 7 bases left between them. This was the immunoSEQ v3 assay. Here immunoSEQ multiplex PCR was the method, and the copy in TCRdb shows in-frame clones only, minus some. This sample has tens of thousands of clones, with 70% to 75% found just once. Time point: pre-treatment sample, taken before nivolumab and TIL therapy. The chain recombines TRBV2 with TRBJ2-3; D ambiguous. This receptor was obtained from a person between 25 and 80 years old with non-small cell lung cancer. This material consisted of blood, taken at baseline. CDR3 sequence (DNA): TGTGCCAGCAGTGTAACTGACACAGATACGCAGTATTTT. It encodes CASSVTDTDTQYF.